Below are 20 T cell receptor beta chains sequenced from a single sample in a study of T cell responses to AZD1222 COVID-19 vaccine. The table came from immunoSEQ multiplex PCR; TCRdb's copy has only in-frame clones and leaves some out. The sample includes some 150,000 clones, 90% of them seen just once. The material sequenced was peripheral blood, taken 28 days after the second AZD1222 dose. The source of these receptors is an adult who received the AZD1222 COVID-19 vaccine.

This clone was seen a few times. The rearrangement joins TRBV5-1 to TRBJ1-4; a weak D match, TRBD1 (5 bases). V was shortened by 7 bases and J by 2 bases, with 12 bases between the two germline ends. The length of the CDR3 is 14 residues. The germline CDR1 and CDR2 sequences are SGHRS and YFSETQ. CDR3 nucleotide sequence: TGCGCCAGCCGTACAGGAGGGACTAATGAAAAACTGTTTTTT. It specifies CASRTGGTNEKLFF.

V is TRBV5-1 and J is TRBJ2-7; D may match TRBD1 or TRBD2 (5 bases each). Trimming shortened V by 5 bases and J by 2 bases, and 17 bases separated the two germline ends. The germline V gene encodes CDR1 SGHRS and CDR2 YFSETQ. The CDR3 loop spans 15 amino acids. CDR3 coding DNA: TGCGCCAGCAGGGCCAACCGGGACCCCGCCTACGAGCAGTACTTC. Translation gives CASRANRDPAYEQYF.

The V gene is TRBV18, the J gene TRBJ1-4; D not resolved. V was trimmed by 1 base and J by 0 bases, leaving 9 bases between them. Per the germline V gene, CDR1 is KGHSH and CDR2 is LQKENI. The CDR3 loop spans 16 amino acids. The CDR3, as DNA: TGTGCCAGCTCACCACAGCAGACTGCAACTAATGAAAAACTGTTTTTT. Amino acid sequence: CASSPQQTATNEKLFF.

The genes are TRBV11-2 and TRBJ2-1; 7 bases are shared with TRBD1. Germline V CDR1 and CDR2: SGHAT, FQNNGV. The J segment lost 4 bases and the V segment lost 3 bases, leaving 0 bases of the junction unmatched. CDR3 length equals 13 residues. CDR3 bases: TGTGCCAGCAGCTTGGGACAGTACAATGAGCAGTTCTTC. It specifies CASSLGQYNEQFF.

The rearrangement links TRBV10-2 to TRBJ1-6; 7 bases map to TRBD1. V shed 2 bases and J 11 bases; nucleotides not matched to a gene: 6. The CDR3 runs 14 residues. CDR1 is WSHSY and CDR2 is SAAADI in the germline V gene. The CDR3 loop is CASSEEGGNPPLHF. The CDR3 DNA is TGCGCCAGCAGTGAGGAAGGGGGCAATCCACCCCTCCACTTT.

The chain has TRBV28 and TRBJ2-7; D not resolved. This CDR3 contains 14 residues. Germline V CDR1 and CDR2: MDHEN, SYDVKM. Trimming took off 3 bases at V and 0 bases at J, with 9 bases between the two ends. Written as DNA, the CDR3 is TGTGCCAGCAGTTTCGTACTATCCTCCTACGAGCAGTACTTC. Encoded protein: CASSFVLSSYEQYF.

The rearrangement joins TRBV4-1 to TRBJ2-7; D ambiguous. There are 14 residues in the CDR3. CDR1 and CDR2 from the germline V gene are MGHRA and YSYEKL. Trimming pared 6 bases from V and 0 bases from J, leaving 12 bases between. The CDR3 region is CASRVLPLSYEQYF. The CDR3 DNA reads as TGCGCCAGCAGAGTCTTGCCCCTCTCCTACGAGCAGTACTTC.

This clone was counted once. The J gene is TRBJ1-1, the V gene TRBV27, with D possibly being TRBD1 (6 bases). From germline, CDR1 is MNHEY and CDR2 SMNVEV (reference sequence). V was shortened by 2 bases and J by 5 bases, with 15 bases between the two germline ends. This CDR3 is built from 15 residues. The DNA of the CDR3 is TGTGCCAGCAGTTTAAACAGGGTTTGGGGGACTGAAGCTTTCTTT. It codes for CASSLNRVWGTEAFF.

The V gene is TRBV19, the J gene TRBJ2-7, with D possibly called TRBD1 or TRBD2 (6 bases each). Trimming removed 4 bases from V and 4 bases from J, with 14 bases in between. Per the germline V gene, CDR1 is LNHDA and CDR2 is SQIVND (reference sequence). CDR3 length equals 14 residues. CDR3 amino acids: CASSTQGLGYEQYF. The CDR3 nucleotides are TGTGCCAGTAGTACACAGGGACTCGGTTACGAGCAGTACTTC.

The V gene is TRBV6-5, the J gene TRBJ1-5; possibly TRBD1 for D (5 bases). The germline V gene encodes CDR1 MNHEY and CDR2 SVGAGI. The CDR3 sequence is 14 residues long. V lost 2 bases to trimming and J lost 7 bases, with 12 bases between them. CDR3 amino acids: CASSYRGVSQPQHF. The CDR3 DNA follows: TGTGCCAGCAGTTACAGAGGGGTCTCCCAGCCCCAGCATTTT.

This rearrangement joins TRBV19 to TRBJ2-1; D not resolved. Germline CDR1 reads LNHDA; CDR2 reads SQIVND (reference sequence). The CDR3 has 15 amino acids. V lost 6 bases and J 0 bases, leaving 12 bases between the germline ends. The CDR3 DNA follows: TGTGCCAGTAGGTTGTTAGCCAGCTCCTACAATGAGCAGTTCTTC. It codes for CASRLLASSYNEQFF.

V and J are TRBV5-1 and TRBJ1-2, with a tentative D call TRBD1 (5 bases). The V gene lost 5 bases and the J gene lost 2 bases, with 22 bases spanning the gap. Germline V lookup: CDR1 SGHRS, CDR2 YFSETQ. CDR3 length: 17 amino acids. CDR3 DNA sequence: TGCGCCAGCAGTTTTGGGACCCCCATGGGGTCAAACTATGGCTACACCTTC. This sequence encodes CASSFGTPMGSNYGYTF. Full variable domain (missing parts from reference TRBV5-1 and TRBJ1-2): KAGVTQTPRYLIKTRGQQVTLSCSPISGHRSVSWYQQTPGQGLQFLFEYFSETQRNKGNFPGRFSGRQFSNSRSEMNVSTLELGDSALYLCASSFGTPMGSNYGYTFGSGTRLTVV.

The V and J genes are TRBV7-9 and TRBJ1-5; TRBD1 might be the D (5 bases). This CDR3 contains 13 residues. Germline CDR1 SEHNR, CDR2 FQNEAQ (reference sequence). V was clipped by 5 bases and J by 5 bases, with 10 bases between them. The CDR3 nucleotides are TGTGCCAGCAGCCCTACGGGGGATCAGCCCCAGCATTTT. This gives the protein CASSPTGDQPQHF.

The V gene is TRBV5-6, the J gene TRBJ1-1, with 9 bases lining up with TRBD1. J gave up 7 bases and V 1 base, and 5 bases lay outside the gene matches. The CDR3 spans 14 residues. Germline V CDR1 and CDR2: SGHDT, YYEEEE. CDR3 sequence (DNA): TGTGCCAGCAGCTTGATAACAGGGGGCGGTGAAGCTTTCTTT. Encoded protein: CASSLITGGGEAFF.

This chain links TRBV5-1 with TRBJ2-3, with TRBD2 as a possible D gene (5 bases). The V and J ends lost 4 bases and 3 bases respectively, with 18 bases between them. CDR1 is SGHRS, CDR2 YFSETQ, per germline. CDR3 length: 16 amino acids. The CDR3 region is CASSAGRALATDTQYF. CDR3 sequence (DNA): TGCGCCAGCAGCGCAGGACGGGCTCTAGCTACAGATACGCAGTATTTT.

The chain has TRBV7-2 and TRBJ1-1; weak D call: TRBD1 (5 bases). Germline V CDR1 and CDR2: SGHTA, FQGNSA. The CDR3 covers 14 residues. V lost 1 base and J 7 bases, leaving 13 bases between the germline ends. DNA of the CDR3: TGTGCCAGCAGCTTAGTAGGAGGGGTGAGTGAAGCTTTCTTT. It specifies CASSLVGGVSEAFF.

The chain is built from TRBV25-1 and TRBJ2-2, with a tentative D call TRBD2 (7 bases). The V end lost 4 bases, the J end lost 1 base, and 10 bases lay between the germline ends. This CDR3 has 15 amino acids. Looked up from germline, CDR1 is MGHDK and CDR2 is SYGVNS. The CDR3 DNA reads as TGTGCCAGCAGTGCGCGGGGGCGGAACACCGGGGAGCTGTTTTTT. This gives the protein CASSARGRNTGELFF.

The chain uses TRBV7-2 and TRBJ2-5, with 9 nucleotides matching TRBD2. The CDR3 covers 16 residues. Trimming removed 5 bases from V and 5 bases from J; junction bases left unmatched: 12. From germline, CDR1 is SGHTA and CDR2 FQGNSA. The CDR3 DNA is TGTGCCAGCAGCCCCCCGGGACTAGCAGGGCGCGAGACCCAGTACTTC. Translation: CASSPPGLAGRETQYF. Variable domain in full (rest from reference TRBV7-2 and TRBJ2-5): GAGVSQSPSNKVTEKGKDVELRCDPISGHTALYWYRQSLGQGLEFLIYFQGNSAPDKSGLPSDRFSAERTGGSVSTLTIQRTQQEDSAVYLCASSPPGLAGRETQYFGPGTRLLVL.

This chain joins TRBV19 and TRBJ2-1, with TRBD2 matching over 12 bases. In germline, CDR1 is LNHDA, CDR2 SQIVND (reference sequence). V was pared by 6 bases and J by 4 bases, with 1 base of the junction left unmatched. This CDR3 contains 14 residues. DNA for the CDR3: TGTGCCAGTAGCGGACTAGCGGGGTACAATGAGCAGTTCTTC. This gives the protein CASSGLAGYNEQFF.

The rearrangement uses TRBV4-1 and TRBJ2-5; 9 bases agree with TRBD2. Germline V gene sequence: CDR1 MGHRA, CDR2 YSYEKL. V lost 0 bases to trimming and J lost 4 bases; unmatched junction nucleotides: 12. This CDR3 is 18 amino acids long. As DNA, the CDR3 is TGCGCCAGCAGCCAAGATCGGTCGAGCGGGGGGCGAGGAGAGACCCAGTACTTC. Translating gives CASSQDRSSGGRGETQYF.